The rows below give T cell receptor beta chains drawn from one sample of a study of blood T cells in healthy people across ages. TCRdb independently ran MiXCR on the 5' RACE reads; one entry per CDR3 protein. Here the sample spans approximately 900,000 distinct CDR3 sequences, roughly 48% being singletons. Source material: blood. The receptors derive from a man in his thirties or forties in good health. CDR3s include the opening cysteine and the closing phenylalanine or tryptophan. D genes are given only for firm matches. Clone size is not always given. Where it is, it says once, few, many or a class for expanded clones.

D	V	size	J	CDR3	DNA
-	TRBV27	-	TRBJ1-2	CASSLFQGNYGYTF	TGTGCCAGCAGTTTATTTCAGGGTAACTATGGCTACACCTTC
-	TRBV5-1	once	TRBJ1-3	CASSPDTSGNTIYF	TGCGCCAGCAGCCCGGACACCTCTGGAAACACCATATATTTT
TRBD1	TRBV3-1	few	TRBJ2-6	CASSRDRGQTGANVLTF	TGTGCCAGCAGCCGAGACAGGGGGCAAACTGGGGCCAACGTCCTGACTTTC
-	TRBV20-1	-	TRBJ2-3	CSARAARNPADTQYF	TGCAGTGCTAGGGCCGCCCGGAATCCTGCAGATACGCAGTATTTT
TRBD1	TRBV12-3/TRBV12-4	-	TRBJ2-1	CASSSSQGEYNEQFF	TGTGCCAGCAGTTCGAGTCAGGGGGAATACAATGAGCAGTTCTTC
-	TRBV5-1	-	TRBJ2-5	CASSWGAKETQYF	TGCGCCAGCAGCTGGGGGGCTAAAGAGACCCAGTACTTC
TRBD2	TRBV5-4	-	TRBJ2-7	CASSLSGGGLNEQYF	TGTGCCAGCAGCCTCAGCGGGGGGGGACTCAATGAGCAGTACTTC
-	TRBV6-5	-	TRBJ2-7	CASSYVEPGLSSDEQYF	TGTGCCAGCAGTTACGTGGAGCCGGGACTGAGTTCGGACGAGCAGTACTTC
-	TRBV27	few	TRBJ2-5	CASSKVSRETQYF	TGTGCCAGCAGCAAGGTTTCCCGAGAGACCCAGTACTTC
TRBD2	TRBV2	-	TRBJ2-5	CASSPGRLAGGETQYF	TGTGCCAGCAGTCCGGGGAGGCTAGCGGGAGGAGAGACCCAGTACTTC